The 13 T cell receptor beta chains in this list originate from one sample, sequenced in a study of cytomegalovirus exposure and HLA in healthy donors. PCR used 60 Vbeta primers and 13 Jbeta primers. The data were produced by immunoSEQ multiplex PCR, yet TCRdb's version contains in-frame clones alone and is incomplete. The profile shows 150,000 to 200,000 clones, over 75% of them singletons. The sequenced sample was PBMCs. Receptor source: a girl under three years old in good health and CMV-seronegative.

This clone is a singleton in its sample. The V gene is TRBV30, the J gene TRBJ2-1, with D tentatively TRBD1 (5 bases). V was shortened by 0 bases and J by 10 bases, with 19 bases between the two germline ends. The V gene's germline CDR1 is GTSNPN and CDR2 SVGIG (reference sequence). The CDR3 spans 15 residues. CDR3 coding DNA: TGTGCCTGGAGTGTCCAGGGAATGGGTTACGGGGAGCAGTTCTTC. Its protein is CAWSVQGMGYGEQFF.

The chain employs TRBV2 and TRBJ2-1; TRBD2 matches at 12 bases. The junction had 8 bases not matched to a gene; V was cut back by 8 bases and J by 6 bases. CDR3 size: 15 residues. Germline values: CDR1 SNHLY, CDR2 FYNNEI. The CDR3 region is CASPGLAGPSNEQFF. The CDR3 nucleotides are TGTGCCAGCCCGGGACTAGCGGGCCCCAGCAATGAGCAGTTCTTC.

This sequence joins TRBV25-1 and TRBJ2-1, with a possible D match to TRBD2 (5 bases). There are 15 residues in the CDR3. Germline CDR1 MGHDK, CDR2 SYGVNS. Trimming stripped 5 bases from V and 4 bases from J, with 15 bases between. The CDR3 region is CASSPRLGGYNEQFF. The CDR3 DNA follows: TGTGCCAGCAGTCCACGACTGGGCGGGTACAATGAGCAGTTCTTC.

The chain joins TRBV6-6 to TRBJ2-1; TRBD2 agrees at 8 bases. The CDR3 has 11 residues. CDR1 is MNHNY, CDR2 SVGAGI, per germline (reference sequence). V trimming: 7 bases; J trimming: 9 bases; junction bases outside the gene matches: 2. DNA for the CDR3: TGTGCCAGCATAGCGGGATCTGAGCAGTTCTTC. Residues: CASIAGSEQFF.

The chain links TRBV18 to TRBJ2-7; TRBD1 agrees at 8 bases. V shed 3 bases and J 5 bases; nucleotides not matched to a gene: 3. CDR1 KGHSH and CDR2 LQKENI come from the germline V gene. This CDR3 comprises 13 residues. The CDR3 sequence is CASSPGQGNEQYF. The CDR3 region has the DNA TGTGCCAGCTCACCCGGACAGGGCAACGAGCAGTACTTC.

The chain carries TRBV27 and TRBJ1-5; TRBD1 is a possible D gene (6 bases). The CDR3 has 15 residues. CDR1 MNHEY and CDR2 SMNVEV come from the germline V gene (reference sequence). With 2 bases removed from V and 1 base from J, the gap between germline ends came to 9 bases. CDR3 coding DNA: TGTGCCAGCAGTTTAACAGGGACAAGCAATCAGCCCCAGCATTTT. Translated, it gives CASSLTGTSNQPQHF.

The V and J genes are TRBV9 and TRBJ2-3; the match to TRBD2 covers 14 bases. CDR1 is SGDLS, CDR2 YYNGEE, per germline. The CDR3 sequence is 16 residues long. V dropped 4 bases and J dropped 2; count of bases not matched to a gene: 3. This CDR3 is CASSSGLAGVTDTQYF. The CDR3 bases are TGTGCCAGCAGCTCGGGACTAGCGGGAGTCACAGATACGCAGTATTTT.

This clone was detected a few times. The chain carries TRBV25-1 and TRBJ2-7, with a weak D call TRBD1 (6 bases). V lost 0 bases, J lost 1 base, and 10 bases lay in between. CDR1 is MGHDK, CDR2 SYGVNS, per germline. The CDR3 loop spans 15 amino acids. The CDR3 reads CASSEYGTPSYEQYF. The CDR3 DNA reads TGTGCCAGCAGTGAATATGGGACACCGTCCTACGAGCAGTACTTC.

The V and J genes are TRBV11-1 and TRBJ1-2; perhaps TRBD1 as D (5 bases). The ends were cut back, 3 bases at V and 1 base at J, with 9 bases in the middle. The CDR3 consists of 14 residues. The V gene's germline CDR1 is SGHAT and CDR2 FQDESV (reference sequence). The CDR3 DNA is TGTGCCAGCAGCTTGGGACTGAATAACTATGGCTACACCTTC. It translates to CASSLGLNNYGYTF.

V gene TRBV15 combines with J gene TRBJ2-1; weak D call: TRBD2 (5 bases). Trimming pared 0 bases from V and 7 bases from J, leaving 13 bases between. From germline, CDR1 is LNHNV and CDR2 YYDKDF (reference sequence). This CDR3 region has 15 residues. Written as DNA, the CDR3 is TGTGCCACCAGCAGAGAAGTGAATGGCGGGAATGAGCAGTTCTTC. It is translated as CATSREVNGGNEQFF.

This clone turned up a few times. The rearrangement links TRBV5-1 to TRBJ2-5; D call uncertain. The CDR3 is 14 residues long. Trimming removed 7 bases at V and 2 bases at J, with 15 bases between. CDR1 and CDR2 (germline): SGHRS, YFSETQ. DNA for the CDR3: TGCGCCAGCGCTCCCGGGTCCGTACAAGAGACCCAGTACTTC. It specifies CASAPGSVQETQYF.

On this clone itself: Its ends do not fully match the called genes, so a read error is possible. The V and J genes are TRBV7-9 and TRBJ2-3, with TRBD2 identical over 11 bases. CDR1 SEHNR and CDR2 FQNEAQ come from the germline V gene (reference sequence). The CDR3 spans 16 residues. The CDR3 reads CSSSLIAGGRADTQYF. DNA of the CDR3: TGTTCCAGCAGCCTGATAGCGGGAGGGCGAGCAGATACGCAGTATTTT.

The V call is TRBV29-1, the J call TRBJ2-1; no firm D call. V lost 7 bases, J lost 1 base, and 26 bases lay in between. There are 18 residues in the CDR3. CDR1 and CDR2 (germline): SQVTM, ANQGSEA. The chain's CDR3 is CSAGLRFGSFSSYNEQFF. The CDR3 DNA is TGCAGCGCCGGGTTGCGGTTTGGGTCTTTCTCTTCCTACAATGAGCAGTTCTTC.